These T cell receptor beta chains were read from a single sample in a study of identifying expanded T cells in peripheral blood. The assay was immunoSEQ multiplex PCR, and TCRdb's table has in-frame clones only and misses some. Of about 81,000 clones detected, 84% appear once; the ten largest clones hold roughly a fifth. The sample comprised blood. All receptors come from a person aged 18 to 75 in good health. CDR3s include the opening cysteine and the closing phenylalanine or tryptophan. A D gene is named only where the DNA matches it firmly. Clone size, where shown, is once, few, many, or a class for clones that have expanded.

CDR3 protein,CDR3 DNA,D gene,J gene,V gene,clone size
CASSLGPAVNIQYF,TGTGCCAGCAGCTTAGGCCCCGCAGTAAACATTCAGTACTTC,NA,TRBJ2-4,TRBV11-2,NA
CSVSGGGVVDTIYF,TGCAGCGTTAGTGGCGGCGGGGTGGTGGACACCATATATTTT,NA,TRBJ1-3,TRBV29-1,few
CASSLQGFGQPQHF,TGTGCCAGCAGTCTACAGGGTTTCGGTCAGCCCCAGCATTTT,NA,TRBJ1-5,TRBV2,NA
CAISESKAGDTQYF,TGTGCCATCAGTGAGTCGAAAGCGGGAGATACGCAGTATTTT,NA,TRBJ2-3,TRBV10-3,NA
CASSFGNLQETQYF,TGTGCCAGCAGCTTTGGGAACTTACAAGAGACCCAGTACTTC,NA,TRBJ2-5,TRBV5-8,NA
CASSLDQGSHNEQFF,TGTGCCAGCAGCTTAGATCAGGGGTCCCACAATGAGCAGTTCTTC,NA,TRBJ2-1,TRBV7-2,NA
CASSIGGDLEQFF,TGTGCCAGTAGTATAGGGGGGGATCTGGAGCAGTTCTTC,NA,TRBJ2-1,TRBV19,NA
CASSENPGTFSNEKLFF,TGTGCCAGCAGCGAAAACCCGGGAACCTTCTCTAATGAAAAACTGTTTTTT,NA,TRBJ1-4,TRBV9,NA
CASSFSGGGTEEQFF,TGTGCCAGCAGCTTTAGTGGCGGTGGGACCGAAGAGCAGTTCTTC,NA,TRBJ2-1,TRBV7-9,NA
CASSLGLKETQYF,TGTGCCAGCAGCCTAGGACTAAAAGAGACCCAGTACTTC,NA,TRBJ2-5,TRBV7-8,NA
CASSQDRNVAGNTIYF,TGCGCCAGCAGCCAAGATCGAAACGTTGCTGGAAACACCATATATTTT,NA,TRBJ1-3,TRBV4-3,NA
CASSYTGTSGRGWRYEQYF,TGTGCCAGCAGCTATACCGGGACTAGCGGGAGGGGTTGGCGGTACGAGCAGTACTTC,TRBD2,TRBJ2-7,TRBV28,once
CASSSIDRSVYEQYF,TGTGCCAGCAGCTCGATTGACAGAAGTGTCTACGAGCAGTACTTC,NA,TRBJ2-7,TRBV21-1,NA
CASSAEQGLGQYF,TGTGCCAGTAGTGCGGAACAGGGTCTGGGGCAGTATTTT,NA,TRBJ2-3,TRBV19,NA
CASSGDRGNTGELFF,TGTGCCAGCAGCGGGGACAGGGGGAACACCGGGGAGCTGTTTTTT,TRBD1,TRBJ2-2,TRBV9,medium-sized
CASSTSRGGEYNEQFF,TGTGCCAGCAGCACGTCGAGGGGAGGGGAATACAATGAGCAGTTCTTC,TRBD2,TRBJ2-1,TRBV13,NA
CASTTDITSSSYEQYF,TGTGCCAGCACCACAGATATTACCTCTAGCTCCTACGAGCAGTACTTC,NA,TRBJ2-7,TRBV6-6,NA
CASSASPSGNTIYF,TGTGCCAGCAGCGCCTCTCCCTCTGGAAACACCATATATTTT,NA,TRBJ1-3,TRBV28,NA
CASSLIRDREAFF,TGTGCCAGCAGCTTAATCCGGGACAGAGAAGCTTTCTTT,TRBD1,TRBJ1-1,TRBV7-8,NA
CASSPMVQGTEAFF,TGTGCCAGCAGCCCAATGGTACAGGGAACTGAAGCTTTCTTT,NA,TRBJ1-1,TRBV6-5,once
CASSKGINEQFF,TGTGCCAGCAGCAAAGGAATCAATGAGCAGTTCTTC,NA,TRBJ2-1,TRBV7-9,NA
CASSLPTGGYEQYF,TGCGCCAGCAGCTTACCCACAGGGGGCTACGAGCAGTACTTC,TRBD1,TRBJ2-7,TRBV5-1,NA
CASSRGTSGQYIAKNIQYF,TGCGCCAGCAGCCGAGGTACAAGCGGACAGTATATAGCCAAAAACATTCAGTACTTC,NA,TRBJ2-4,TRBV4-3,NA
CASSLDGRDNEQFF,TGTGCCAGCAGTTTAGACGGGAGGGACAATGAGCAGTTCTTC,TRBD2,TRBJ2-1,TRBV27,NA
CASSPTLSGANVLTF,TGTGCCAGCAGCCCAACCCTCTCTGGGGCCAACGTCCTGACTTTC,NA,TRBJ2-6,TRBV7-3,NA
CASRETGDHEKLFF,TGTGCCAGCAGAGAGACAGGGGATCATGAAAAACTGTTTTTT,TRBD1,TRBJ1-4,TRBV6-5,NA
CAISVGQEGYTF,TGTGCCATCAGTGTTGGACAGGAGGGCTACACCTTC,TRBD1,TRBJ1-2,TRBV10-3,once
CASSTDSTGELFF,TGTGCCAGCAGCACCGACAGCACCGGGGAGCTGTTTTTT,NA,TRBJ2-2,TRBV7-9,NA
CASSALDRGGEKLFF,TGTGCCAGCAGTGCCCTGGACAGGGGGGGTGAAAAACTGTTTTTT,TRBD1,TRBJ1-4,TRBV6-1,NA
CASSFGTGLAGEQYF,TGTGCCAGCAGCTTCGGGACAGGACTAGCGGGCGAGCAGTACTTC,TRBD2,TRBJ2-7,TRBV7-9,NA
CASSLGLAGGLETQYF,TGTGCCAGCAGCTTGGGACTAGCGGGAGGGCTGGAGACCCAGTACTTC,TRBD2,TRBJ2-5,TRBV5-4,NA
CASSSPGVYGYTF,TGTGCCAGCAGTTCCCCAGGGGTTTATGGCTACACCTTC,NA,TRBJ1-2,TRBV28,NA
CASSPTGGETEAFF,TGTGCCAGCAGCCCGACAGGGGGCGAAACTGAAGCTTTCTTT,TRBD1,TRBJ1-1,TRBV7-3,once
CASSWSLAGGGEQYF,TGTGCCAGCAGCTGGTCTCTAGCGGGAGGAGGCGAGCAGTACTTC,TRBD2,TRBJ2-7,TRBV11-2,NA
CASSPPTPGMQYF,TGTGCCAGCAGTCCCCCGACTCCCGGGATGCAGTACTTC,NA,TRBJ2-5,TRBV28,NA
CASSLLVGDSTDTQYF,TGTGCCAGCAGCTTGTTGGTGGGAGATAGCACAGATACGCAGTATTTT,NA,TRBJ2-3,TRBV7-9,NA
CAWSPPTGPQTQYF,TGTGCCTGGAGTCCCCCTACAGGGCCCCAGACCCAGTACTTC,NA,TRBJ2-5,TRBV30,NA
CASSADRGYNSPLHF,TGTGCCAGCAGCGCCGACAGGGGATATAATTCACCCCTCCACTTT,TRBD1,TRBJ1-6,TRBV7-8,few
CAISRTGGVDTQYF,TGTGCCATCAGCCGGACAGGGGGCGTAGATACGCAGTATTTT,TRBD1,TRBJ2-3,TRBV10-3,NA
CASSLADRDAGEQFF,TGCGCCAGCAGCTTGGCCGACAGAGACGCTGGTGAGCAGTTCTTC,NA,TRBJ2-1,TRBV5-1,NA
CASSSPGQGELTEAFF,TGTGCCAGCAGTTCCCCCGGACAGGGTGAGCTCACTGAAGCTTTCTTT,TRBD1,TRBJ1-1,TRBV27,NA
CASSSPGHPQETQYF,TGTGCCAGTAGTTCCCCGGGACACCCCCAAGAGACCCAGTACTTC,NA,TRBJ2-5,TRBV19,NA
CASSSRNGQFNQPQHF,TGTGCCAGCAGCTCACGTAACGGCCAATTCAATCAGCCCCAGCATTTT,NA,TRBJ1-5,TRBV5-6,NA
CASSLQGNEQFF,TGTGCCAGCAGCCTACAGGGTAATGAGCAGTTCTTC,NA,TRBJ2-1,TRBV7-9,NA
CASSTTANTEAFF,TGTGCCAGTAGTACGACAGCTAACACTGAAGCTTTCTTT,NA,TRBJ1-1,TRBV19,NA
CAISEGPGANQPQHF,TGTGCCATCAGTGAGGGACCTGGGGCGAATCAGCCCCAGCATTTT,NA,TRBJ1-5,TRBV10-3,NA
CASSLTRTYGYTF,TGTGCCAGCAGCTTGACAAGAACCTATGGCTACACCTTC,NA,TRBJ1-2,TRBV5-4,once
CASRPGTSGFTGELFF,TGCGCCAGCCGCCCCGGGACTAGCGGATTTACCGGGGAGCTGTTTTTT,TRBD2,TRBJ2-2,TRBV5-1,NA
CASSLRTQGLTEAFF,TGCGCCAGCAGCTTGAGGACACAGGGACTCACTGAAGCTTTCTTT,NA,TRBJ1-1,TRBV5-1,few
CASSLDRGLEAFF,TGTGCCAGCAGCTTAGACAGGGGGCTTGAAGCTTTCTTT,TRBD1,TRBJ1-1,TRBV5-6,NA
CASSIDFGQEREQYF,TGTGCCAGTAGTATAGACTTTGGACAGGAGCGCGAGCAGTACTTC,TRBD1,TRBJ2-7,TRBV19,NA
CAARPGWEATGELFF,TGTGCCGCAAGACCGGGGTGGGAAGCAACCGGGGAGCTGTTTTTT,NA,TRBJ2-2,TRBV6-1,NA